This T cell receptor beta chain was found in a study of blood T cell repertoires in COVID-19. Looking at the study overall: Sites across the United States, Italy and Spain contributed samples from acute and convalescent COVID-19. From T cells, B-cell-depleted T cells, or PBMCs came the material, which was cDNA or gDNA.

Per germline, CDR1 SNHLY and CDR2 FYNNEI. The length of the CDR3 is 16 residues. The V gene end was trimmed by 9 bases and the J gene end by 5 bases; junction bases not matched to a gene: 13. The data were produced by immunoSEQ multiplex PCR, yet TCRdb's version contains in-frame clones alone and is incomplete. The sample lists about 75,000 clones; 70% to 90% were seen once. This chain connects TRBV2 to TRBJ2-2; 9 bases agree with TRBD1. The clonotype originates from a human donor in a cohort sampled during active COVID-19. What was sequenced was peripheral blood. The CDR3 is CASRAPGQGLTGELFF. The DNA for the CDR3 is TGTGCCAGTAGGGCTCCGGGACAGGGATTGACCGGGGAGCTGTTTTTT.